One T cell receptor beta chain is described in this entry. No antigen is known for it. The sample belongs to a study of cytomegalovirus exposure and HLA in healthy donors. The PCR was carried out with 60 Vbeta primers and 13 Jbeta primers. As originally analysed: A later analysis counted 80 million or so unique TCR beta chains, around 10 million shared. Method: immunoSEQ multiplex PCR; TCRdb's copy keeps in-frame clones and lacks some. V, J and clone size are taken as reported in that table, and D and trimming were inferred from the DNA itself. This table holds 170,000 or so clones, 75% found once. V shed 0 bases and J shed 4 bases, with 9 bases lying between them. Germline V CDR1 and CDR2: MGHDK, SYGVNS. The CDR3 totals 14 residues. Study findings and constraints: Reports showed the classifier diagnosing cytomegalovirus status with high specificity and sensitivity.

The sequence was collected from a male donor in good health and CMV-seronegative. Sequencing used PBMCs. The gene calls are TRBV25-1 and TRBJ1-2; D is uncertain. Written as DNA, the CDR3 is TGTGCCAGCAGTGAATATGAGGATGGCTATGGCTACACCTTC. Amino acids: CASSEYEDGYGYTF.